These 31 T cell receptor beta chains came from one sample sequenced in a study of blood T cells in healthy people across ages. A second PCR, run for roughly 7 to 11 cycles, used a sample-barcoded 5' primer plus a J-beta primer mix. TCRdb reprocessed the 5' RACE reads with MiXCR, giving one entry per CDR3 protein. This sample carries nearly 800,000 distinct CDR3 sequences, more than 55% of them seen once, and the ten largest clones take around 24%. The specimen sequenced was blood. The source of these receptors is a middle-aged man in good health.

The CDR3 sequence: CSVPGRAGGSQETQYF. CDR3 bases: TGCAGCGTCCCCGGACGAGCGGGAGGGTCCCAAGAGACCCAGTACTTC. V gene TRBV29-1 combines with J gene TRBJ2-5; 10 bases are shared with TRBD2. Trimming cost V 6 bases and J 1 base; bases outside gene matches: 11. Germline V gene sequence: CDR1 SQVTM, CDR2 ANQGSEA. The length of the CDR3 is 16 residues. The full variable domain, its missing parts supplied by reference TRBV29-1 and TRBJ2-5, is SAVISQKPSRDICQRGTSLTIQCQVDSQVTMMFWYRQQPGQSLTLIATANQGSEATYESGFVIDKFPISRPNLTFSTLTVSNMSPEDSSIYLCSVPGRAGGSQETQYFGPGTRLLVL.

This clonotype showed up many times. The chain has TRBV10-3 and TRBJ2-1, with 11 bases aligning to TRBD1. Germline V gives CDR1 ENHRY, CDR2 SYGVKD. CDR3 length: 18 residues. The ends lost 5 bases at V and 0 bases at J; junction bases unmatched: 9. As DNA, the CDR3 is TGTGCCATCAGTACCACCCCGGGACAGGGGGGCTCCTACAATGAGCAGTTCTTC. Amino acids: CAISTTPGQGGSYNEQFF.

The rearrangement uses TRBV5-1 and TRBJ2-7; 13 bases are shared with TRBD2. Germline-derived CDR1 and CDR2 are SGHRS and YFSETQ. There are 17 residues in the CDR3. V was pared by 3 bases and J by 2 bases, with 8 bases of the junction left unmatched. This CDR3 reads CASSSGLAGAPPYEQYF. The DNA of the CDR3 is TGCGCCAGCAGCTCCGGACTAGCGGGAGCTCCACCCTACGAGCAGTACTTC.

This chain uses TRBV6-5 with TRBJ1-2, with TRBD1 as a possible D gene (5 bases). V gave up 8 bases and J gave up 8 bases, with 27 bases separating them. The CDR3 has 16 amino acids. Germline values: CDR1 MNHEY, CDR2 SVGAGI. In DNA form, the CDR3 reads TGTGCCAGCTCCCCAAGGCCCGCGGGGCCGGCGGAAGGCTACACCTTC. Residues: CASSPRPAGPAEGYTF.

The V call is TRBV7-2, the J call TRBJ2-1, with D unresolved. CDR1 is SGHTA and CDR2 is FQGNSA in the germline V gene. The V gene lost 2 bases and the J gene lost 0 bases, with 8 bases spanning the gap. The length of the CDR3 is 15 residues. DNA of the CDR3: TGTGCCAGCAGCTTACTAGAGAGCTCCTACAATGAGCAGTTCTTC. Amino acid sequence: CASSLLESSYNEQFF.

The chain employs TRBV6-1 and TRBJ2-6; D unresolved. Trimming removed 7 bases at V and 1 base at J, with 5 bases between. Germline V gives CDR1 MNHNS, CDR2 SASEGT. CDR3 length: 13 residues. The CDR3 is CASNRSGANVLTF. CDR3 coding DNA: TGTGCCAGCAATAGGTCTGGGGCCAACGTCCTGACTTTC.

This chain links TRBV7-2 with TRBJ2-6; maybe TRBD2 (5 bases). Germline CDR1 and CDR2: SGHTA and FQGNSA. The CDR3 covers 15 residues. V was clipped by 6 bases and J by 0 bases, with 9 bases between them. As DNA, the CDR3 is TGTGCCAGCAGGTTTCGGGGCTCTGGGGCCAACGTCCTGACTTTC. Protein: CASRFRGSGANVLTF.

The CDR3 coding sequence is TGTGCCAGCAGCTCTTACCGTAGCGGGAGTAGAGAGACCCAGTACTTC. Its protein is CASSSYRSGSRETQYF. V is TRBV7-9 and J is TRBJ2-5, with 9 bases identical to TRBD2. The CDR3 has 16 amino acids. Germline loops: CDR1 SEHNR, CDR2 FQNEAQ (reference sequence). V was pared by 4 bases and J by 4 bases, with 10 bases of the junction left unmatched. Full variable domain (remainder filled in from reference TRBV7-9 and TRBJ2-5): DTGVSQNPRHKITKRGQNVTFRCDPISEHNRLYWYRQTLGQGPEFLTYFQNEAQLEKSRLLSDRFSAERPKGSFSTLEIQRTEQGDSAMYLCASSSYRSGSRETQYFGPGTRLLVL.

The sample holds one count of this clonotype. CDR3: CSARDLDRGRGELFF. CDR3 in DNA: TGCAGTGCTAGAGACCTTGACAGGGGGCGTGGGGAGCTGTTTTTT. The V call is TRBV20-1, the J call TRBJ2-2, with 10 bases aligning to TRBD1. Germline assignment: CDR1 DFQATT and CDR2 SNEGSKA (reference sequence). CDR3 length: 15 amino acids. Trimming at V came to 0 bases and at J to 8 bases, leaving 6 bases not matched to a gene.

The chain links TRBV29-1 to TRBJ2-7, with D possibly being TRBD1 or TRBD2 (5 bases each). The V end lost 4 bases, the J end lost 5 bases, and 18 bases lay between the germline ends. Germline CDR1 reads SQVTM; CDR2 reads ANQGSEA. The CDR3 length is 14 residues. The CDR3 region is CSVGEGSVVDEQYF. The CDR3 DNA follows: TGCAGCGTTGGCGAGGGGAGTGTCGTCGACGAGCAGTACTTC.

This clonotype was picked up a small number of times. V gene TRBV4-1 combines with J gene TRBJ1-5, with D tentatively TRBD1 (5 bases). The V end was cut by 6 bases, the J end by 7 bases, with 19 bases between. Germline assignment: CDR1 MGHRA and CDR2 YSYEKL. This CDR3 is 15 amino acids long. The CDR3 loop reads CASRSEAGSSQPQHF. The DNA for the CDR3 is TGCGCCAGCAGGAGTGAGGCAGGGAGTAGCCAGCCCCAGCATTTT.

The chain employs TRBV21-1 and TRBJ2-7; the table names TRBD2, a call not compared with the DNA. TRBV21-1 is listed as a pseudogene. The CDR3 loop spans 16 amino acids. The chain's CDR3 is CASSLSSTSGSYEQYF. The CDR3 nucleotides are TGTGCCAGCAGCCTCTCATCGACTAGCGGGAGCTACGAGCAGTACTTC.

A single count supports this clonotype. The V call is TRBV24-1, the J call TRBJ2-1; D call uncertain. Germline CDR1 and CDR2: KGHDR and SFDVKD. The V and J ends lost 4 bases and 6 bases respectively, with 21 bases between them. This CDR3 comprises 17 residues. CDR3 nucleotide sequence: TGTGCCACCAGTGAACATGTGGACCGTGCAAGAAGCAATGAGCAGTTCTTC. It encodes CATSEHVDRARSNEQFF.

The CDR3 sequence is CASKGRYEQYF. The CDR3 nucleotides are TGTGCCAGCAAAGGCCGCTACGAGCAGTACTTC. The gene calls are TRBV2 and TRBJ2-7; D remains unclear. The germline gives CDR1 SNHLY, CDR2 FYNNEI. CDR3 length: 11 amino acids. Trimming removed 7 bases from V and 3 bases from J, with 7 bases in between.

This clonotype was seen more than once but under ten times. This chain links TRBV11-1 with TRBJ2-6; D unclear. V shed 5 bases and J shed 1 base, with 9 bases lying between them. This CDR3 region has 15 residues. Germline CDR1 is SGHAT and CDR2 is FQDESV (reference sequence). The CDR3 sequence: CASSPTLSGANVLTF. The CDR3 nucleotides read TGTGCCAGCAGCCCGACGCTGTCTGGGGCCAACGTCCTGACTTTC.

The chain couples TRBV12-3 or TRBV12-4 to TRBJ1-4; weak D call: TRBD1 (6 bases). V lost 3 bases and J 5 bases, leaving 10 bases between the germline ends. The CDR3 totals 14 residues. This CDR3 is CASSFGTRNEKLFF. For the CDR3, the DNA is TGTGCCAGCAGTTTCGGGACAAGAAATGAAAAACTGTTTTTT.

This clonotype was recorded a few times. This sequence joins TRBV27 and TRBJ2-7; weak D call: TRBD1 (8 bases). The germline V and J ends were trimmed by 5 bases and 5 bases, with 16 bases remaining between them. The CDR3 covers 14 residues. Per the germline V gene, CDR1 is MNHEY and CDR2 is SMNVEV (reference sequence). DNA of the CDR3: TGTGCCAGCAGTCCTCGACAGGGGAGGGACGAGCAGTACTTC. Translating it yields CASSPRQGRDEQYF.

The rearrangement joins TRBV12-3 or TRBV12-4 to TRBJ1-6, with 7 bases fitting TRBD1. J lost 0 bases, V lost 5 bases, and 4 bases had no gene match. The CDR3 consists of 16 residues. The chain's CDR3 is CASSPRTGSYNSPLHF. The CDR3 nucleotides are TGTGCCAGCAGTCCCCGGACAGGCTCCTATAATTCACCCCTCCACTTT.

This clonotype was observed a few times. The chain couples TRBV15 to TRBJ1-6; the D is unclear. The V and J ends lost 5 bases and 6 bases respectively, with 5 bases between them. Germline V gene lookup returns CDR1 LNHNV and CDR2 YYDKDF (reference sequence). The CDR3 has 12 residues. The CDR3 loop reads CATSGFNSPLHF. The CDR3 DNA reads as TGTGCCACCAGCGGGTTTAATTCACCCCTCCACTTT.

This clonotype was seen just once. This rearrangement joins TRBV20-1 to TRBJ2-7, with 10 nucleotides matching TRBD2. This CDR3 contains 16 residues. Germline V CDR1 and CDR2: DFQATT, SNEGSKA (reference sequence). Trimming at V came to 6 bases and at J to 2 bases, leaving 13 bases not matched to a gene. DNA of the CDR3: TGCAGTGCGAGCGATCCGGGACTAGCGTCAACCTACGAGCAGTACTTC. This encodes CSASDPGLASTYEQYF.

This chain uses TRBV11-2 with TRBJ1-6; D ambiguous. Between the trimmed V and J ends, which lost 2 bases and 9 bases, there was a span of 11 bases. The CDR3 contains 14 residues. Germline V CDR1 and CDR2: SGHAT, FQNNGV. CDR3: CASSLQRDRSPLHF. The CDR3 DNA reads TGTGCCAGCAGCTTACAGCGGGATCGTTCACCCCTCCACTTT.

J is TRBJ2-5 and V is TRBV24-1, with TRBD1 identical over 8 bases. CDR3 size: 16 residues. Germline V CDR1 and CDR2: KGHDR, SFDVKD. The junction had 11 bases not matched to a gene; V was cut back by 5 bases and J by 4 bases. This CDR3 reads CATSAATGTGRETQYF. The CDR3 DNA sequence: TGTGCCACCAGTGCTGCGACCGGGACAGGCCGAGAGACCCAGTACTTC.

This CDR3 is CASSSRPEQFF. The CDR3 DNA is TGTGCCAGCAGTTCGAGACCTGAGCAGTTCTTC. V is TRBV12-3 or TRBV12-4 and J is TRBJ2-1; D is unresolved. The CDR3 covers 11 residues. V dropped 4 bases and J dropped 9 bases, with 7 bases sitting between them.

This chain joins TRBV10-3 and TRBJ2-5; weak D call: TRBD1 (5 bases). The DNA end is more similar to TRBJ2-7, so the J call may be wrong. CDR1 is ENHRY and CDR2 is SYGVKD in the germline V gene. The CDR3 is made up of 13 amino acids. CDR3 sequence: CAIHDSLTYEQYF. The CDR3 DNA is TGTGCCATACACGACAGCCTAACCTACGAGCAGTACTTC.

The J gene is TRBJ2-7, the V gene TRBV6-2 or TRBV6-3; no reliable D call. Germline CDR1 MNHEY, CDR2 SVGEGT. The CDR3 contains 15 residues. V was pared by 4 bases and J by 2 bases, with 15 bases between. The CDR3 DNA is TGTGCCAGCAGTTCCCCGAGCAGAAGCACCTACGAGCAGTACTTC. Translation: CASSSPSRSTYEQYF.

The J gene is TRBJ1-4, the V gene TRBV25-1; TRBD1 aligns across 9 bases. CDR1 is MGHDK and CDR2 is SYGVNS in the germline V gene. This CDR3 is built from 13 residues. Germline trimming cut 8 bases from V and 7 bases from J; bases unmatched to any gene: 5. CDR3 nucleotide sequence: TGTGCCAGCGGCGGGACAGGGAGTGAAAAACTGTTTTTT. Translating it yields CASGGTGSEKLFF.

The V and J genes are TRBV5-6 and TRBJ2-3; no firm D call. V shed 4 bases and J shed 5 bases, with 17 bases lying between them. The CDR3 loop spans 15 amino acids. Germline CDR1 is SGHDT and CDR2 is YYEEEE. In nucleotides, the CDR3 is TGTGCCAGCAGCACCGACCCAATGAGGAAAGATACGCAGTATTTT. This gives the protein CASSTDPMRKDTQYF.

In its sample, this clonotype was seen many times. The chain recombines TRBV29-1 with TRBJ2-5; D is perhaps TRBD1 or TRBD2 (5 bases each). The DNA end is a closer match to TRBJ2-7, so the J assignment may be wrong. The length of the CDR3 is 14 residues. Germline V gene lookup returns CDR1 SQVTM and CDR2 ANQGSEA. The CDR3 is CSRTLSGTLGEQYF. The CDR3 region has the DNA TGCAGTCGTACCTTGTCAGGGACCCTCGGCGAGCAGTACTTC.

This chain links TRBV27 with TRBJ2-1, with 8 bases aligning to TRBD2. CDR1 is MNHEY, CDR2 SMNVEV, per germline (reference sequence). This CDR3 is 15 amino acids long. Trimming removed 9 bases from V and 1 base from J; junction bases left unmatched: 8. The CDR3 protein is CASTGGVGSYNEQFF. The CDR3 DNA reads as TGTGCCAGTACGGGGGGGGTAGGTTCCTACAATGAGCAGTTCTTC.

V and J are TRBV28 and TRBJ1-6; D remains ambiguous. Germline CDR1 and CDR2: MDHEN and SYDVKM. The germline V and J ends were trimmed by 6 bases and 13 bases, with 13 bases remaining between them. The CDR3 sequence is 12 residues long. The CDR3 region is CASSTAGVPLHF. The CDR3 DNA reads TGTGCCAGCAGCACCGCTGGGGTGCCCCTCCACTTT.

This clonotype was seen a single time. The DNA of the CDR3 is TGTGCCAGCAGTGCCCGACAGGAGAACACTGAAGCTTTCTTT. This sequence encodes CASSARQENTEAFF. V is TRBV6-5 and J is TRBJ1-1, with D possibly matching TRBD1 (6 bases). Germline CDR1 is MNHEY and CDR2 is SVGAGI. V shed 5 bases and J shed 1 base, with 11 bases lying between them. The CDR3 consists of 14 residues.